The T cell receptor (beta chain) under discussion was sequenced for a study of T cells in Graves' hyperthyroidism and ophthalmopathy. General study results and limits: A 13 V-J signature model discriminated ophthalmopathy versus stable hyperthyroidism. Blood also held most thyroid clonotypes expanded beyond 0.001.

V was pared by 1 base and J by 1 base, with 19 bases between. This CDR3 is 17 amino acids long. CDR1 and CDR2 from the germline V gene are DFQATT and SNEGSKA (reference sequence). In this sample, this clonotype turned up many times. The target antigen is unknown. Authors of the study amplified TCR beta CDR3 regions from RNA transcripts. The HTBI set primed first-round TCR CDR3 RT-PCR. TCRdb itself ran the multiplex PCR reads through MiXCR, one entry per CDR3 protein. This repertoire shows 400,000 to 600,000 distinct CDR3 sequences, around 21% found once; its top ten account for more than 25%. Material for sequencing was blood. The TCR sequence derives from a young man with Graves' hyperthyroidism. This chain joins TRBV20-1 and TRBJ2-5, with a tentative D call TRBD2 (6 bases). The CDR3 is CSARAASVLPRQETQYF. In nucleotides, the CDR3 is TGCAGTGCTAGAGCGGCTAGCGTCCTACCCCGCCAAGAGACCCAGTACTTC.